The rows below give T cell receptor beta chains drawn from one sample of a study of T cells in Graves' hyperthyroidism and ophthalmopathy. TCRdb fed the multiplex PCR reads into MiXCR, producing one record per CDR3 protein. Of 95,000 to 100,000 distinct CDR3 sequences in the sample, under 65% are singletons; the top ten hold about 25%. Sequencing used blood. Every receptor here comes from a woman in her forties with Graves' hyperthyroidism. Both conserved end residues are part of each CDR3. D genes are given only for firm matches. A row's size may be missing; if present it is once, few, many or a size class.

size | D | J | V | CDR3
many | . | TRBJ1-2 | TRBV7-8 | CASSLQGSYGYTF
few | . | TRBJ2-1 | TRBV7-3 | CASSPTGYNEQFF
many | . | TRBJ1-2 | TRBV7-9 | CASSLVNYGYTF
. | . | TRBJ2-5 | TRBV29-1 | CSGRMGETQYF
few | . | TRBJ2-5 | TRBV6-5 | CASSYKAQYF
. | . | TRBJ2-5 | TRBV7-2 | CASGPGETQYF
once | . | TRBJ1-3 | TRBV7-9 | CASSPGQTTAGNTIYF
. | . | TRBJ1-6 | TRBV15 | CATSQEGFYNSPLHF
few | . | TRBJ2-7 | TRBV25-1 | CASRGGGELYF
. | . | TRBJ1-2 | TRBV7-9 | CASSLGADPYGYTF
once | . | TRBJ1-4 | TRBV7-8 | CASSLMAVWDNEKLFF
many | TRBD1 | TRBJ2-2 | TRBV20-1 | CSALDRGRTGELFF
once | . | TRBJ2-5 | TRBV7-2 | CASSLRADQPQYF
. | TRBD2 | TRBJ2-2 | TRBV29-1 | CSVASGRDGELFF
once | . | TRBJ2-5 | TRBV29-1 | CSVPRSAYQETQYF
few | . | TRBJ2-5 | TRBV7-2 | CASSVGEGDQETQYF
few | . | TRBJ2-2 | TRBV2 | CASSYIKTGELFF
. | . | TRBJ1-4 | TRBV2 | CASSSEGAEKLFF
few | . | TRBJ2-3 | TRBV7-9 | CASSLSGFYTDTQYF
. | TRBD2 | TRBJ2-7 | TRBV7-9 | CASSVTSGTYEQYF
many | TRBD2 | TRBJ2-5 | TRBV6-5 | CASSKGGSGLQETQYF
many | TRBD1 | TRBJ2-7 | TRBV20-1 | CSAGDRVEQYF
many | . | TRBJ1-1 | TRBV7-6 | CASSLVQRQITEAFF